This TCR beta chain was sequenced for a study of blood T cells in healthy people across ages. Study results and limitations: Long-lived donors had more naive CD4+ cells and higher diversity than aged donors. Age showed a roughly linear inverse relationship with TCR beta diversity per million T cells.

With V trimmed by 6 bases and J by 7 bases, 4 bases remained unmatched. The CDR3 totals 13 residues. Note on this clonotype: Its target is not known.

The authors ran a second PCR of about 6 to 12 cycles using a sample-barcoded 5' primer and a J-beta primer mix. TCRdb analysed the 5' RACE reads with MiXCR anew, one entry per CDR3 protein. Here the sample spans 1.4 million or so distinct CDR3 sequences, approximately 43% being singletons. What was sequenced was blood. V and J are TRBV12-3 or TRBV12-4 and TRBJ1-4, with 8 bases fitting TRBD1. The receptor comes from a woman between 18 and 29 years old in good health. CDR3 sequence (DNA): TGTGCCAGCAGCCCGACAGGGGCTGAAAAACTGTTTTTT. Amino acids: CASSPTGAEKLFF.